Below, one TCR beta chain is given with its context. The antigen is unknown. As for treatment: oral pan-JAK inhibitor, 5-10 mg twice daily. Researchers took lesional scalp punch biopsies and peripheral blood from people who were alopecia areata patients. The data were obtained in a study of CD8+ T cells in alopecia areata. In the study overall: In an open-label trial, patients got 5 to 10 mg tofacitinib twice daily. Study results and caveats: Scalp samples also contribute reads from the resident alphabeta T cells found in normal skin.

Investigators isolated RNA and reverse transcribed it into cDNA to act as the sequencing template. Here immunoSEQ multiplex PCR was the method, and the copy in TCRdb shows in-frame clones only, minus some. The sample holds 90,000 or so clones, 40% to 50% seen once. The TCR was taken from a human donor with alopecia areata. The sequencing here drew on CD8+ T cells sorted from blood, taken at week 24, from a patient treated with tofacitinib.

CDR3 nucleotides: TGCAGCGTTGTTCGGGCGCACTCTGGTGAAGCTTTCTTT. This encodes CSVVRAHSGEAFF. The genes are TRBV29-1 and TRBJ1-1; no definite D call. The CDR3 covers 13 residues. Trimming removed 4 bases at V and 7 bases at J, with 16 bases between. The V gene's germline CDR1 is SQVTM and CDR2 ANQGSEA. Combining the CDR3 with reference TRBV29-1 and TRBJ1-1 gives the whole variable domain SAVISQKPSRDICQRGTSLTIQCQVDSQVTMMFWYRQQPGQSLTLIATANQGSEATYESGFVIDKFPISRPNLTFSTLTVSNMSPEDSSIYLCSVVRAHSGEAFFGQGTRLTVV.